This T cell receptor beta chain was obtained from a study of T-cell reconstitution after alpha-beta-depleted transplantation in children. Only a few counts were recorded for this clonotype. Antigen: not known. Germline values: CDR1 SGHVS, CDR2 FQNEAQ. Trimming removed 1 base at V and 5 bases at J, with 17 bases between. The CDR3 loop spans 16 amino acids. As it was prepared, the TCRbeta library received unique molecular identifiers. TCRdb reprocessed the PCR reads with MiXCR, giving one entry per CDR3 protein. The sample shows 97,000 or so distinct CDR3 sequences, 5% to 6% of them seen only once. Overall study results and limits: At day 60, the high TCRbeta diversity found in some patients originated from recipient T cells and thymic progenitors that had survived.

This receptor was taken from a female patient aged 2-9 years who had a stem cell transplant for Fanconi anemia, so the T cells may come from the graft donor. The specimen comprised PBMCs, mostly from graft donor cells, sampled 60 days after TCRalphabeta/CD19-depleted stem cell transplant. The chain carries TRBV7-8 and TRBJ1-2, with D hard to call. CDR3 loop: CASSLVGRPYLYGYTF. CDR3 in DNA: TGTGCCAGCAGCTTAGTAGGCAGGCCCTATTTATATGGCTACACCTTC.